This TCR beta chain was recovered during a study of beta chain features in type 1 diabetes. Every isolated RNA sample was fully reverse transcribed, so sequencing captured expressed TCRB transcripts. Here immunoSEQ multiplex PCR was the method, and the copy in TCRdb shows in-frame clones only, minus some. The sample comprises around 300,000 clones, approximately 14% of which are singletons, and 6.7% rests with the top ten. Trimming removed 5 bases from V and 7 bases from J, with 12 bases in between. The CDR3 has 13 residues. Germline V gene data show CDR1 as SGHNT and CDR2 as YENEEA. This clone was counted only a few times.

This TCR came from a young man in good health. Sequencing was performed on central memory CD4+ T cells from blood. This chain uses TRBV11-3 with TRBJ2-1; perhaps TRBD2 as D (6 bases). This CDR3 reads CASSQSSGNEQFF. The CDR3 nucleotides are TGTGCCAGCAGCCAATCCAGCGGGAATGAGCAGTTCTTC.